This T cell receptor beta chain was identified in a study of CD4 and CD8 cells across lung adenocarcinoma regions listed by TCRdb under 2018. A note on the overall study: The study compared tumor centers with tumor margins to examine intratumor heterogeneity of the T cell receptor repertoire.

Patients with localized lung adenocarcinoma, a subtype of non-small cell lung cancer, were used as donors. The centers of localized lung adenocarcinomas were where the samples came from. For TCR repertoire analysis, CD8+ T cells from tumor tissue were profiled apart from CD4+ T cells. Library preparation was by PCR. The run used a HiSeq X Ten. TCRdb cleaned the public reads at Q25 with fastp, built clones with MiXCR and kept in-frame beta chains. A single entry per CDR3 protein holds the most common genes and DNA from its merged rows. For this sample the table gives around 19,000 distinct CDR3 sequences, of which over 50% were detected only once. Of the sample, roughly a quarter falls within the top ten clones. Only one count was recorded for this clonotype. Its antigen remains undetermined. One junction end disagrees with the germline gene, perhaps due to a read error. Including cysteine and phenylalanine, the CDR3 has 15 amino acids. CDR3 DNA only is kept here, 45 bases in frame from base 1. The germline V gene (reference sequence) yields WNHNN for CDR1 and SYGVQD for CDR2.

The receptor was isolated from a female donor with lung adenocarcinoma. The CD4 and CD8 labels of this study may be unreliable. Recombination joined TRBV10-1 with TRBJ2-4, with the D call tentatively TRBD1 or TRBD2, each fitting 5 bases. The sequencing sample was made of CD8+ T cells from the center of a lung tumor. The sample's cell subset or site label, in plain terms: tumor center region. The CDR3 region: CASSPGLGAKNIQYF. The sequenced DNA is TGCGCCAGCAGTCCGGGGCTGGGAGCCAAAAATATTCAGTACTTC.